The 18 T cell receptor beta chains in this list originate from one sample, sequenced in a study of OX40 agonist ivuxolimab in advanced cancers. TCRdb's copy holds only in-frame clones and misses some; the assay was immunoSEQ multiplex PCR. This table holds more than 45,000 clones, roughly 90% found once. The sample here was CD4+ or CD8+ T cells sorted from blood, taken in a trial of the OX40 agonist ivuxolimab. These TCRs come from an adult with an advanced solid tumor such as melanoma, head and neck, liver or kidney cancer.

V usage is TRBV6-5 and J usage is TRBJ2-5, with 7 nucleotides matching TRBD2. The V gene end was trimmed by 11 bases and the J gene end by 1 base; junction bases not matched to a gene: 10. CDR1 is MNHEY and CDR2 is SVGAGI in the germline V gene. The CDR3 consists of 14 residues. As DNA, the CDR3 is TGTGCCGCAGGGCCGGGGGGAAGCCAAGAGACCCAGTACTTC. Encoded protein: CAAGPGGSQETQYF.

The chain is built from TRBV4-2 and TRBJ2-3, with TRBD2 as a possible D gene (7 bases). CDR1 and CDR2 from the germline V gene are LGHNA and YNFKEQ. The CDR3 consists of 17 residues. V dropped 0 bases and J dropped 4 bases, with 17 bases sitting between them. The CDR3 is CASSQDLEGGRADTQYF. For the CDR3, the DNA is TGTGCCAGCAGCCAAGATTTGGAGGGGGGGCGGGCAGATACGCAGTATTTT.

The chain couples TRBV4-3 to TRBJ2-7, with 8 nucleotides matching TRBD2. The germline V gene encodes CDR1 LGHNA and CDR2 YSLEER. Trimming cost V 0 bases and J 4 bases; bases outside gene matches: 11. This CDR3 is built from 17 residues. For the CDR3, the DNA is TGCGCCAGCAGCCAAGAGAGCCGGGGACTAGGGGCTTACGAGCAGTACTTC. Its translation is CASSQESRGLGAYEQYF.

This clone was seen many times. Other DNA sequences from this sample encode an identical CDR3 as well. The chain has TRBV4-3 and TRBJ2-3; D unclear. Germline CDR1 reads LGHNA; CDR2 reads YSLEER. V was trimmed by 1 base and J by 5 bases, leaving 7 bases between them. CDR3 size: 13 residues. CDR3 region: CASSQVFQDTQYF. The CDR3 region has the DNA TGCGCCAGCAGCCAAGTATTTCAAGATACGCAGTATTTT.

The CDR3 sequence: CAWSVTSGLETQYF. The CDR3 coding sequence is TGTGCCTGGAGCGTCACCTCAGGGTTGGAGACCCAGTACTTC. The rearrangement uses TRBV30 and TRBJ2-5; TRBD1 is a possible D gene (5 bases). The CDR3 runs 14 residues. The germline CDR1 and CDR2 sequences are GTSNPN and SVGIG (reference sequence). Deletions cut 3 bases from V and 5 bases from J, with 16 bases between.

The chain carries TRBV7-3 and TRBJ1-6; D not certain. CDR3 length equals 10 residues. CDR1 is SGHTA and CDR2 is FQGTGA in the germline V gene. V was pared by 8 bases and J by 6 bases, with 2 bases between. CDR3 nucleotide sequence: TGTGCCAGCCTTAATTCACCCCTCCACTTT. Protein: CASLNSPLHF.

Written as DNA, the CDR3 is TGTGCCAGCAGTCTTTCCGGGGAGCTGTTTTTT. Its translation is CASSLSGELFF. The chain has TRBV28 and TRBJ2-2, with no clear D. The V and J ends lost 5 bases and 6 bases respectively, with 4 bases between them. Germline V gives CDR1 MDHEN, CDR2 SYDVKM. The CDR3 length is 11 residues.

This CDR3 is CASSLEGLFYEQYF. CDR3 coding DNA: TGTGCCAGCAGCCTCGAGGGGTTGTTCTACGAGCAGTACTTC. The gene calls are TRBV11-2 and TRBJ2-7; either TRBD1 or TRBD2 may fit D (5 bases each). The V end was cut by 5 bases, the J end by 3 bases, with 14 bases between. CDR1 is SGHAT, CDR2 FQNNGV, per germline. The CDR3 contains 14 residues.

The chain carries TRBV5-1 and TRBJ2-7; perhaps TRBD1 as D (6 bases). Looked up from germline, CDR1 is SGHRS and CDR2 is YFSETQ. V lost 1 base, J lost 8 bases, and 13 bases lay in between. The CDR3 has 13 amino acids. DNA for the CDR3: TGCGCCAGCAGCTTGAGGGCAGGGGTAAAGCAGTACTTC. Translating it yields CASSLRAGVKQYF.

On this clone itself: The junction does not match germline at one end; this may be a read error. The rearrangement joins TRBV11-2 to TRBJ2-3; D is undetermined. The CDR3 is 14 amino acids. Germline V gene sequence: CDR1 SGHAT, CDR2 FQNNGV. CDR3 residues: CTSSLEVGADTQYF. CDR3 in DNA: TGTACCAGCAGCTTAGAAGTAGGAGCAGATACGCAGTATTTT.

The rearrangement links TRBV9 to TRBJ1-6; the D is unclear. V was pared by 3 bases and J by 10 bases, with 8 bases between. CDR3 length: 12 residues. The V gene's germline CDR1 is SGDLS and CDR2 YYNGEE. The CDR3 region is CASSGDYSPLHF. The CDR3 DNA follows: TGTGCCAGCAGCGGGGATTACTCACCCCTCCACTTT.

This clone was counted between two and nine times. In the same sample, other DNA sequences code for this CDR3. The V and J genes are TRBV11-2 and TRBJ2-1; 7 bases are shared with TRBD1. Germline V CDR1 and CDR2: SGHAT, FQNNGV. Trimming took 5 bases from V and 5 from J; bases not matched to a gene: 6. This CDR3 has 14 amino acids. The CDR3 sequence is CASSPGQLNNEQFF. In nucleotides, the CDR3 is TGTGCCAGCAGCCCGGGACAGCTCAACAATGAGCAGTTCTTC.

The chain is built from TRBV2 and TRBJ2-1, with D unclear. V was shortened by 7 bases and J by 6 bases, with 4 bases between the two germline ends. The CDR3 length is 10 residues. The germline V gene has CDR1 SNHLY and CDR2 FYNNEI. This CDR3 is CASTLNEQFF. The CDR3, as DNA: TGTGCCAGCACCCTCAATGAGCAGTTCTTC.

V gene TRBV28 combines with J gene TRBJ1-1; unclear D gene. Germline assignment: CDR1 MDHEN and CDR2 SYDVKM. This CDR3 comprises 17 residues. V was clipped by 4 bases and J by 1 base, with 19 bases between them. The CDR3: CASSSVKAGVSNTEAFF. The CDR3 DNA sequence: TGTGCCAGCAGTTCTGTGAAAGCTGGGGTGTCGAACACTGAAGCTTTCTTT.

V gene TRBV28 combines with J gene TRBJ1-1; D may be TRBD1 (5 bases). This CDR3 is built from 12 residues. Germline assignment: CDR1 MDHEN and CDR2 SYDVKM. The V gene lost 5 bases and the J gene lost 5 bases, with 9 bases spanning the gap. CDR3 amino acids: CASSPGLTEAFF. As DNA, the CDR3 is TGTGCCAGCAGTCCAGGGTTGACTGAAGCTTTCTTT.

The chain has TRBV7-6 and TRBJ1-1; the match to TRBD1 covers 8 bases. V gave up 1 base and J gave up 6 bases; unmatched junction bases: 7. CDR3 length: 15 residues. CDR1 and CDR2 (germline): SGHVS, FNYEAQ. CDR3: CASSLESGGNPEAFF. As DNA, the CDR3 is TGTGCCAGCAGCTTAGAATCAGGGGGCAATCCTGAAGCTTTCTTT.

This clone was seen just once. V gene TRBV15 combines with J gene TRBJ2-3; no firm D call. The V and J ends lost 0 bases and 14 bases respectively, with 15 bases between them. In germline, CDR1 is LNHNV, CDR2 YYDKDF (reference sequence). This CDR3 is 13 amino acids long. The CDR3 coding sequence is TGTGCCACCAGCAGAGATCTCGACTGGGATCGGTATTTT. It translates to CATSRDLDWDRYF.

The chain joins TRBV13 to TRBJ1-1; D is uncertain. This CDR3 has 13 residues. Germline CDR1 and CDR2: PRHDT and FYEKMQ (reference sequence). Trimming removed 7 bases from V and 8 bases from J, with 17 bases in between. CDR3: CASTTPEGLEAFF. CDR3 nucleotides: TGTGCCAGCACCACCCCGGAGGGTCTCGAAGCTTTCTTT.